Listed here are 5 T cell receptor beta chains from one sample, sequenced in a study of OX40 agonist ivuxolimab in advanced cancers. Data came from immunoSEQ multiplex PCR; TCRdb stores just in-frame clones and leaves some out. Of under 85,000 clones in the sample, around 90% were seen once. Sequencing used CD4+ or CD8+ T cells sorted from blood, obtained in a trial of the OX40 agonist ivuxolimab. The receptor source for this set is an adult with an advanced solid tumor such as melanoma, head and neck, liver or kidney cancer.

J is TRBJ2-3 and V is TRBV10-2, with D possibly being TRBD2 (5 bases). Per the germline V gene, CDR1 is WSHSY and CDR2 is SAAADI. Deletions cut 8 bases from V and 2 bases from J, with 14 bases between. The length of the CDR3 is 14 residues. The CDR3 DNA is TGCGCCAGCGCGGGTACGGCTAACACAGATACGCAGTATTTT. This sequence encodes CASAGTANTDTQYF.

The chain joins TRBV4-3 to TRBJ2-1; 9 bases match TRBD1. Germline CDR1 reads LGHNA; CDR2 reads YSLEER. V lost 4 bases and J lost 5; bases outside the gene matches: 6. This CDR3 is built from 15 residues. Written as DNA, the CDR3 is TGCGCCAGCAGCCTTTGGGACAGGGAAGACAATGAGCAGTTCTTC. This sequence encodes CASSLWDREDNEQFF.

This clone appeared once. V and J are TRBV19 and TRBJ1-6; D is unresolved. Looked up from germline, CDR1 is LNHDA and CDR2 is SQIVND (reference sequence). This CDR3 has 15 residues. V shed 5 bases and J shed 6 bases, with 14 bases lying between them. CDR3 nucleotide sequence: TGTGCCAGTAGTCCCTCGGGCAGCTCTAATTCACCCCTCCACTTT. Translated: CASSPSGSSNSPLHF.

The CDR3 DNA sequence: TGCGCCAGCAGCGCCACTAGCGGGATCTCCAATGAGCAGTTCTTC. Protein sequence: CASSATSGISNEQFF. The chain couples TRBV5-1 to TRBJ2-1; 10 positions match TRBD2. This CDR3 has 15 amino acids. Germline lookup yields CDR1 SGHRS and CDR2 YFSETQ. The V and J ends lost 4 bases and 6 bases, in that order; junction bases with no gene match: 7.

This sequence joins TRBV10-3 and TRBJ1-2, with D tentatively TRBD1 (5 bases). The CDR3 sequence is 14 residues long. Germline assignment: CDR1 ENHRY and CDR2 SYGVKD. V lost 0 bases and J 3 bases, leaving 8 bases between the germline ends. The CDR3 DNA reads TGTGCCATCAGTGAGTCCGGGGGTGACTATGGCTACACCTTC. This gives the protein CAISESGGDYGYTF.